The rows below give T cell receptor beta chains drawn from one sample of a study of T cells in Graves' hyperthyroidism and ophthalmopathy. TCRdb re-called the multiplex PCR reads through MiXCR, storing one row per CDR3 protein. Among 250,000 to 300,000 distinct CDR3 sequences listed, about 15% were seen once. Sample: blood. These receptors were collected from a woman aged 55-75 years with Graves' ophthalmopathy. The CDR3 runs from the conserved cysteine through the conserved F or W. Fields, in order: D gene, J gene, V gene, clone size, CDR3 protein, CDR3 DNA. D genes are given only for firm matches. The size entry is marked missing in some rows and otherwise reads once, few, many or a size class.

NA,TRBJ1-1,TRBV19,NA,CASSKGLFGRSNVNTEAFF,TGTGCCAGTAGTAAAGGTTTGTTTGGGCGGTCAAATGTGAACACTGAAGCTTTCTTT
NA,TRBJ1-4,TRBV5-6,NA,CASSLQGPANEKLFF,TGTGCCAGCAGCTTGCAGGGTCCTGCTAATGAAAAACTGTTTTTT
NA,TRBJ2-2,TRBV7-2,NA,CASSSRGGLRTGELFF,TGTGCCAGCAGCTCGCGGGGCGGACTTCGCACCGGGGAGCTGTTTTTT
NA,TRBJ2-6,TRBV14,NA,CASSEQGDGANVLTF,TGTGCCAGCAGCGAACAGGGAGATGGGGCCAACGTCCTGACTTTC
NA,TRBJ2-7,TRBV3-1,few,CASSQLDRNYEQYF,TGTGCCAGCAGCCAACTGGACAGAAACTACGAGCAGTACTTC
TRBD1,TRBJ2-2,TRBV27,NA,CASSFGTGMRELFF,TGTGCCAGCAGTTTTGGGACAGGGATGAGGGAGCTGTTTTTT
NA,TRBJ2-1,TRBV28,many,CASSLPGAHRDEQFF,TGTGCCAGCAGTTTACCCGGGGCGCACAGGGATGAGCAGTTCTTC
NA,TRBJ2-5,TRBV18,many,CASSPFFETQYF,TGTGCCAGCTCACCATTCTTTGAGACCCAGTACTTC
TRBD1,TRBJ2-2,TRBV20-1,many,CSARTGKTGELFF,TGCAGTGCTAGGACAGGGAAGACCGGGGAGCTGTTTTTT
TRBD1,TRBJ2-3,TRBV5-1,many,CASSFLTGDTDTQYF,TGCGCCAGCAGCTTCCTGACAGGGGACACAGATACGCAGTATTTT
TRBD2,TRBJ2-5,TRBV7-2,many,CASSFSGRGETQYF,TGTGCCAGCAGCTTTAGCGGGAGGGGGGAGACCCAGTACTTC
NA,TRBJ1-2,TRBV28,many,CASSAGDHGYTF,TGTGCCAGCAGTGCAGGGGACCACGGCTACACCTTC
NA,TRBJ1-1,TRBV20-1,many,CSARIRSGVMNTEAFF,TGCAGTGCTAGAATCCGTTCTGGGGTGATGAACACTGAAGCTTTCTTT
TRBD1,TRBJ1-2,TRBV7-9,few,CASSYTGGANYGYTF,TGTGCCAGCAGCTACACAGGGGGTGCTAACTATGGCTACACCTTC
TRBD2,TRBJ2-1,TRBV5-1,many,CASSPLAGGLAEQFF,TGCGCCAGCAGCCCACTAGCGGGAGGTCTTGCTGAGCAGTTCTTC
NA,TRBJ2-2,TRBV5-1,few,CASSLINGNTGELFF,TGCGCCAGCAGCTTGATTAATGGGAACACCGGGGAGCTGTTTTTT
TRBD2,TRBJ2-1,TRBV20-1,NA,CSARDWTSGNNEQFF,TGCAGTGCTAGAGATTGGACTAGCGGTAACAATGAGCAGTTCTTC
NA,TRBJ1-6,TRBV28,few,CASSFVVRGNSPLHF,TGTGCCAGCAGTTTCGTCGTGCGGGGAAATTCACCCCTCCACTTT
NA,TRBJ1-3,TRBV28,many,CASSSGHRNTIYF,TGTGCCAGCAGTTCGGGACACCGAAACACCATATATTTT
TRBD2,TRBJ2-1,TRBV12-3/TRBV12-4,few,CASRDGRSNEQFF,TGTGCCAGCAGAGACGGGAGGTCCAATGAGCAGTTCTTC
NA,TRBJ2-7,TRBV20-1,few,CSARTGSSYEQYF,TGCAGTGCTCGTACCGGGAGCTCCTACGAGCAGTACTTC
TRBD2,TRBJ2-7,TRBV7-9,NA,CASSPPIAGGYEQYF,TGTGCCAGCAGCCCGCCTATAGCGGGAGGCTACGAGCAGTACTTC
NA,TRBJ2-1,TRBV18,many,CASSPPGGNEQFF,TGTGCCAGCTCACCGCCAGGGGGGAATGAGCAGTTCTTC
NA,TRBJ1-1,TRBV5-1,many,CASSPNSWGSAEAFF,TGCGCCAGCAGCCCGAATTCATGGGGAAGCGCTGAAGCTTTCTTT
NA,TRBJ1-6,TRBV4-3,NA,CASSHLSGPPGSPLHF,TGCGCCAGCAGCCACCTCTCCGGACCGCCAGGCTCACCCCTCCACTTT
NA,TRBJ2-5,TRBV9,NA,CASSVRLEETQYF,TGTGCCAGCAGCGTAAGGCTAGAAGAGACCCAGTACTTC
NA,TRBJ2-3,TRBV24-1,NA,CATRGSTDTQYF,TGTGCCACCAGAGGATCTACAGATACGCAGTATTTT
NA,TRBJ1-4,TRBV5-4,few,CASSDSTGRGFKKLFF,TGTGCCAGCAGCGACTCTACCGGCCGTGGGTTTAAAAAACTGTTTTTT
TRBD1,TRBJ2-7,TRBV6-1,NA,CASTPDRPYEQYF,TGTGCCAGCACACCGGACAGGCCCTACGAGCAGTACTTC
NA,TRBJ1-5,TRBV7-2,few,CASSEDRYSNQPQHF,TGTGCCAGCAGCGAGGACAGATATAGCAATCAGCCCCAGCATTTT
NA,TRBJ1-6,TRBV19,NA,CASSSPARGSSYNSPLHF,TGTGCCAGTAGTAGTCCCGCCAGGGGTTCGTCCTATAATTCACCCCTCCACTTT
TRBD1,TRBJ2-3,TRBV7-3,NA,CASSLGTGRTDTQYF,TGTGCCAGCAGCCTCGGGACAGGGAGAACAGATACGCAGTATTTT
NA,TRBJ2-5,TRBV9,many,CASSVDTARQETQYF,TGTGCCAGCAGCGTAGACACGGCCCGCCAAGAGACCCAGTACTTC
NA,TRBJ1-2,TRBV3-1,NA,CASTRAGAYGYTF,TGTGCCTCAACCAGGGCGGGCGCCTATGGCTACACCTTC
NA,TRBJ1-5,TRBV5-1,many,CASSLERNQPQHF,TGCGCCAGCAGCTTGGAAAGGAATCAGCCCCAGCATTTT
NA,TRBJ1-5,TRBV28,many,CASSPHGQPQHF,TGTGCCAGCAGTCCCCATGGGCAGCCCCAGCATTTT
NA,TRBJ2-3,TRBV7-9,few,CASSPPAVRTDTQYF,TGTGCCAGCAGCCCACCGGCGGTTCGCACAGATACGCAGTATTTT
NA,TRBJ1-1,TRBV5-1,NA,CASSSQTGNTEAFF,TGCGCCAGCAGCTCCCAGACGGGGAACACTGAAGCTTTCTTT
NA,TRBJ2-5,TRBV5-1,NA,CASSLTGREETQYF,TGCGCCAGCAGCTTGACAGGCCGGGAAGAGACCCAGTACTTC
NA,TRBJ1-1,TRBV3-1,many,CASSHPGTEAFF,TGTGCCAGCAGCCACCCCGGGACTGAAGCTTTCTTT
NA,TRBJ2-2,TRBV27,NA,CAIRGATTGELFF,TGTGCCATCCGGGGGGCGACCACCGGGGAGCTGTTTTTT
NA,TRBJ1-3,TRBV7-8,NA,CASSLLGQASGNTIYF,TGTGCCAGCAGCCTCCTGGGGCAGGCCTCTGGAAACACCATATATTTT
TRBD2,TRBJ2-2,TRBV10-3,NA,CAISEGTSGRGELFF,TGTGCCATCAGTGAAGGGACTAGCGGGAGAGGGGAGCTGTTTTTT
NA,TRBJ2-1,TRBV6-1,NA,CASRKDRYNEQFF,TGTGCCAGCAGAAAAGACCGATACAATGAGCAGTTCTTC
TRBD2,TRBJ2-7,TRBV7-3,NA,CASSLFPLAGSSGEQYF,TGTGCCAGCAGCTTATTCCCCTTAGCGGGATCGTCTGGCGAGCAGTACTTC
NA,TRBJ2-3,TRBV19,few,CASSNGVDSSTDTQYF,TGTGCCAGTAGTAATGGGGTCGACTCTAGCACAGATACGCAGTATTTT
NA,TRBJ1-1,TRBV28,many,CASRQTRAFF,TGTGCCAGCAGACAAACAAGGGCTTTCTTT
NA,TRBJ2-5,TRBV20-1,NA,CSASRDYQETQYF,TGCAGTGCTAGCCGGGACTACCAAGAGACCCAGTACTTC
NA,TRBJ2-5,TRBV20-1,many,CSAKAHTITGETQYF,TGCAGTGCTAAGGCCCATACAATTACAGGGGAGACCCAGTACTTC
NA,TRBJ1-2,TRBV25-1,NA,CASRGNIYGYTF,TGTGCCAGCAGGGGGAACATCTATGGCTACACCTTC
NA,TRBJ1-5,TRBV2,many,CASSAATGGNQPQHF,TGTGCCAGCAGCGCAGCGACGGGAGGGAATCAGCCCCAGCATTTT